Below are 4 T cell receptor beta chains sequenced from a single sample in a study of siplizumab effects on memory and regulatory T cells. Method: immunoSEQ multiplex PCR; TCRdb's copy keeps in-frame clones and lacks some. The repertoire holds around 95,000 clones, with 75% to 95% as singletons. The sequenced sample was CD4+ T cells sorted from blood. Receptors were obtained from a human donor in good health.

CDR3 sequence reads: CASSLVGSLEAFF. CDR3 nucleotides: TGCGCCAGCAGCTTGGTGGGCAGCCTTGAAGCTTTCTTT. This chain uses TRBV5-1 with TRBJ1-1; D not certain. With 0 bases removed from V and 7 bases from J, the gap between germline ends came to 10 bases. The CDR3 sequence is 13 residues long. Germline V gene data show CDR1 as SGHRS and CDR2 as YFSETQ.

As regards this clone: This sample includes further DNA sequences coding for the same CDR3. J is TRBJ1-3 and V is TRBV20-1, with D unresolved. The germline gives CDR1 DFQATT, CDR2 SNEGSKA (reference sequence). Trimming pared 3 bases from V and 3 bases from J, leaving 3 bases between. CDR3 size: 11 residues. In DNA form, the CDR3 reads TGCAGTGCTAGCGGTGGAAACACCATATATTTT. Its translation: CSASGGNTIYF.

The CDR3 bases are TGCGCCAGCAGCTACCTAGCGGGGGGGCCGGGTGAGCAGTTCTTC. Its protein is CASSYLAGGPGEQFF. The chain joins TRBV5-1 to TRBJ2-1, with 12 bases identical to TRBD2. V lost 3 bases and J lost 9; bases outside the gene matches: 7. This CDR3 region has 15 residues. Per the germline V gene, CDR1 is SGHRS and CDR2 is YFSETQ. Filled out from reference TRBV5-1 and TRBJ2-1, the complete variable domain reads KAGVTQTPRYLIKTRGQQVTLSCSPISGHRSVSWYQQTPGQGLQFLFEYFSETQRNKGNFPGRFSGRQFSNSRSEMNVSTLELGDSALYLCASSYLAGGPGEQFFGPGTRLTVL.

This sequence joins TRBV19 and TRBJ1-1; D gene ambiguous. The CDR3 is 15 residues long. Germline V gives CDR1 LNHDA, CDR2 SQIVND (reference sequence). V lost 7 bases and J lost 0, with 15 bases in between. CDR3 nucleotides: TGTGCCAGTACCCTGGCGGGAACGATGAACACTGAAGCTTTCTTT. It translates to CASTLAGTMNTEAFF.